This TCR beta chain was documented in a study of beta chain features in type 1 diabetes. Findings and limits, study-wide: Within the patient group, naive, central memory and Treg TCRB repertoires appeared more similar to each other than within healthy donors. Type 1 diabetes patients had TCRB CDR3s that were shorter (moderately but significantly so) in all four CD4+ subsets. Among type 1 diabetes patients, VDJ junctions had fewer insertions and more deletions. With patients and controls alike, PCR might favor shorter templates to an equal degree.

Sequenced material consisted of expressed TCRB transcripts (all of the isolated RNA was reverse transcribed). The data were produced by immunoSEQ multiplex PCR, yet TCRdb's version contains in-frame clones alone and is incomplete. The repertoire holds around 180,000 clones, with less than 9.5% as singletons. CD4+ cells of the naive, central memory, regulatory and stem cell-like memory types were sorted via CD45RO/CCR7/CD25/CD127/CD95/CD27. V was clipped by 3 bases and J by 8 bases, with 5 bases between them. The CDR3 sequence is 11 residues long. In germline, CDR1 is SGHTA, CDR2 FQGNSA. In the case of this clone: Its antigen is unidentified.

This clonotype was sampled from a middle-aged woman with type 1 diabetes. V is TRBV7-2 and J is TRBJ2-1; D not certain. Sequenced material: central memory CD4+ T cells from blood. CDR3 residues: CASSLFDEQFF. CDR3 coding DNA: TGTGCCAGCAGCTTGTTCGATGAGCAGTTCTTC.